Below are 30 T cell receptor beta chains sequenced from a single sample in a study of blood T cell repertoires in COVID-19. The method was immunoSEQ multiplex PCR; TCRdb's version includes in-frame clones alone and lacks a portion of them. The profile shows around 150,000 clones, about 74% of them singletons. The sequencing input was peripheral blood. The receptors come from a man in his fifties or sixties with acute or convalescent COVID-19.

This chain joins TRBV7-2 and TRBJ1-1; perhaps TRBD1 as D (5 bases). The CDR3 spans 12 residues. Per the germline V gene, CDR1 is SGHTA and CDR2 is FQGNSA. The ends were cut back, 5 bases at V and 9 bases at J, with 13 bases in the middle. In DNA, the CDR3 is TGTGCCAGCAGCCCATCGACAGACCAAGCTTTCTTT. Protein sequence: CASSPSTDQAFF.

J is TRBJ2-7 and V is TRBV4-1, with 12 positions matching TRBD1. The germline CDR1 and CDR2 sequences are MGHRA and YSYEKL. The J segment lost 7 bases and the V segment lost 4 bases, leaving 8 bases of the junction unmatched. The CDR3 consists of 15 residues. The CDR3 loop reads CASSPGTGGREEQYF. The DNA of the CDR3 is TGCGCCAGCAGCCCCGGGACAGGGGGCAGAGAGGAGCAGTACTTC.

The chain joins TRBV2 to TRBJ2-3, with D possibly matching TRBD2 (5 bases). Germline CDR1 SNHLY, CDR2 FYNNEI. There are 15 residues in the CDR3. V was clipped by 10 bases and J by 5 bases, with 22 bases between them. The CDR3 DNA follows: TGTGCCACCAGGAGTCGGGAAAGGTCCGGAGATACGCAGTATTTT. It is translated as CATRSRERSGDTQYF.

CDR3 DNA sequence: TGTGCCAGCAGTTCAGGACAGGGGTCCTATGGCTACACCTTC. Its protein is CASSSGQGSYGYTF. This chain uses TRBV27 with TRBJ1-2, with 9 bases fitting TRBD1. CDR3 length: 14 residues. Germline CDR1 and CDR2: MNHEY and SMNVEV (reference sequence). With V trimmed by 4 bases and J by 4 bases, 4 bases remained unmatched.

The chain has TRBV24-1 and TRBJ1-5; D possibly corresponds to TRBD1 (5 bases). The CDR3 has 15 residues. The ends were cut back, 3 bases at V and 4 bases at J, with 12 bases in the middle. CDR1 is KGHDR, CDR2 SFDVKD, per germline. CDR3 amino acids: CATSDPGLENQPQHF. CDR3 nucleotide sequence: TGTGCCACCAGTGATCCAGGGCTAGAAAATCAGCCCCAGCATTTT.

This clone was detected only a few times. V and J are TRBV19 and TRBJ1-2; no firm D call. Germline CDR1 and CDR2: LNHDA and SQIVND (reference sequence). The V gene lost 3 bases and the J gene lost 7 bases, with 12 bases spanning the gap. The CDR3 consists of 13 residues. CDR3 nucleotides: TGTGCCAGTAGTATGACCCCACAGAGTGGCTACACCTTC. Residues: CASSMTPQSGYTF. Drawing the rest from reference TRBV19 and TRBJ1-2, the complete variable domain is DGGITQSPKYLFRKEGQNVTLSCEQNLNHDAMYWYRQDPGQGLRLIYYSQIVNDFQKGDIAEGYSVSREKKESFPLTVTSAQKNPTAFYLCASSMTPQSGYTFGSGTRLTVV.

The CDR3 DNA reads TGTGCCTGGAGTGCCAGGGACAGGGGGCTTTTTGGCTACACCTTC. Translation gives CAWSARDRGLFGYTF. V and J are TRBV30 and TRBJ1-2; TRBD1 matches 12 bases. This CDR3 comprises 15 residues. Germline CDR1 reads GTSNPN; CDR2 reads SVGIG (reference sequence). V was pared by 1 base and J by 7 bases, with 7 bases of the junction left unmatched.

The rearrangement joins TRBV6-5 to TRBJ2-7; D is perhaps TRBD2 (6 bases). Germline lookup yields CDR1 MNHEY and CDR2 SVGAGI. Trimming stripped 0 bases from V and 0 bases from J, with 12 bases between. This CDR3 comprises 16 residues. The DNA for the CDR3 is TGTGCCAGCAGTTACTCAACCGGGGGAAGCTCCTACGAGCAGTACTTC. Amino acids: CASSYSTGGSSYEQYF.

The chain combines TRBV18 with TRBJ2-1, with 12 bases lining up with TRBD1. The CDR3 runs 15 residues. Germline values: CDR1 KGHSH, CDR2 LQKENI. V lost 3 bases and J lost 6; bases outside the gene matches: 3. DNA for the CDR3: TGTGCCAGCTCACCGGGGGACAGGGGGCCCAATGAGCAGTTCTTC. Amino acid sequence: CASSPGDRGPNEQFF. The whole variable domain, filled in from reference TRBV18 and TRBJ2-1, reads NAGVMQNPRHLVRRRGQEARLRCSPMKGHSHVYWYRQLPEEGLKFMVYLQKENIIDESGMPKERFSAEFPKEGPSILRIQQVVRGDSAAYFCASSPGDRGPNEQFFGPGTRLTVL.

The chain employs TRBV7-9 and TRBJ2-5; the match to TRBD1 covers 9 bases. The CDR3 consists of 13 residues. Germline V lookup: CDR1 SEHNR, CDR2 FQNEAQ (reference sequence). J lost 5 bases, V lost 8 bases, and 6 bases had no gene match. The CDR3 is CASGRGQGETQYF. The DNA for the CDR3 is TGTGCCAGCGGGAGGGGACAGGGCGAGACCCAGTACTTC.

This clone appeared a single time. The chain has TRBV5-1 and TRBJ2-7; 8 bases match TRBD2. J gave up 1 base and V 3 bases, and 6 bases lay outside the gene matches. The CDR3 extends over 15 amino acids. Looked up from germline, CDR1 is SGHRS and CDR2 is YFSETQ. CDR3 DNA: TGCGCCAGCAGCTCGCGGGGGGCTCCGTCCTACGAGCAGTACTTC. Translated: CASSSRGAPSYEQYF.

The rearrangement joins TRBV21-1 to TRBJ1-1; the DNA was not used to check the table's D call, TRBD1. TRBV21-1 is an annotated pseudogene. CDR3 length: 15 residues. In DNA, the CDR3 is TGTGCCAGCACCAAGACCGACCCCGGGACAGGGGCGGCTTTCTTT. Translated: CASTKTDPGTGAAFF.

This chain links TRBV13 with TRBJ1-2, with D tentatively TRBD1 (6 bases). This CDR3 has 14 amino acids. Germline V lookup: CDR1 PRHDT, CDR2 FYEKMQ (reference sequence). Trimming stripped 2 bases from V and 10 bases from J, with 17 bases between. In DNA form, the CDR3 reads TGTGCCAGCAGCTTATCTCACAGGGAACAAGACTACACCTTC. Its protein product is CASSLSHREQDYTF.

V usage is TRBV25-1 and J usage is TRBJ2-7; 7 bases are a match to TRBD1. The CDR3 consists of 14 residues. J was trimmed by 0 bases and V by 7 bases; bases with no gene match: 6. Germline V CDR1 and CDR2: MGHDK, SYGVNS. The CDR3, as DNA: TGTGCCAGCATGTTGACAGGGACCTCCTACGAGCAGTACTTC. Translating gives CASMLTGTSYEQYF.

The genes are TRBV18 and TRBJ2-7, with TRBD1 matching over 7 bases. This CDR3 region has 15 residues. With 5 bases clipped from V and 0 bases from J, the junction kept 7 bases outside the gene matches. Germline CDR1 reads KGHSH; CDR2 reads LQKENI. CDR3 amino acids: CASSGGGDSSYEQYF. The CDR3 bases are TGTGCCAGCTCAGGAGGTGGGGACAGCTCCTACGAGCAGTACTTC.

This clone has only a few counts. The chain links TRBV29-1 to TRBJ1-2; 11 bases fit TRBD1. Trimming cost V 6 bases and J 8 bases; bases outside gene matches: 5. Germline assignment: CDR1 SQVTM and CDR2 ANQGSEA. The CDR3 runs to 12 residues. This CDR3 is CSVAGQGVGYTF. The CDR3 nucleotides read TGCAGCGTCGCGGGACAGGGGGTCGGCTACACCTTC.

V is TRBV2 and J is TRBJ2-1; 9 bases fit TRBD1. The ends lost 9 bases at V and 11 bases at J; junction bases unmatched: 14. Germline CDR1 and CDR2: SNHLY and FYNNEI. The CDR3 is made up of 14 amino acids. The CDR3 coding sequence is TGTGCCAGTTCCCCGGGACAGGGAGTAAGGCAGCAGTTCTTC. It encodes CASSPGQGVRQQFF.

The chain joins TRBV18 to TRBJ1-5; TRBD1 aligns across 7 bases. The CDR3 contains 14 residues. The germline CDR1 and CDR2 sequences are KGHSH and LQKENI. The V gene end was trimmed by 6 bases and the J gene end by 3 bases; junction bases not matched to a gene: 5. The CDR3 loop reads CASSLGTDNQPQHF. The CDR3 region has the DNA TGTGCCAGCTCCCTTGGGACAGACAATCAGCCCCAGCATTTT.

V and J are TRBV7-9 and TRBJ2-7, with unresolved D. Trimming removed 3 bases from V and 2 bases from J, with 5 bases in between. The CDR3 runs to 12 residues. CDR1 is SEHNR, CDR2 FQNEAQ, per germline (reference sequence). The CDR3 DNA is TGTGCCAGCAGCTTTCCAGCCTACGAGCAGTACTTC. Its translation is CASSFPAYEQYF.

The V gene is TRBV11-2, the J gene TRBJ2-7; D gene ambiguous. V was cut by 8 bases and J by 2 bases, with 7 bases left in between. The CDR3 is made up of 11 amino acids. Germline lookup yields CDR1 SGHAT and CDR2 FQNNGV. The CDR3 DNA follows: TGTGCCAGCTGTCTAGCCTACGAGCAGTACTTC. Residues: CASCLAYEQYF.

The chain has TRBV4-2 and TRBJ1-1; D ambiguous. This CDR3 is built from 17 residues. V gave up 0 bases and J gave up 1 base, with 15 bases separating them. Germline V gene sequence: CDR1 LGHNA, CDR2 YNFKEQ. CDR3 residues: CASSQEGSWGGNTEAFF. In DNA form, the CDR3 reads TGTGCCAGCAGCCAAGAGGGGTCGTGGGGAGGGAACACTGAAGCTTTCTTT.

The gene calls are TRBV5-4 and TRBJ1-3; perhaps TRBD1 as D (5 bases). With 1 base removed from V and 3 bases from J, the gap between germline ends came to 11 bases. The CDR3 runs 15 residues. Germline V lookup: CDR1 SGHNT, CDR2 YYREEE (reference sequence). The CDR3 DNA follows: TGTGCCAGCAGCTTGCCAGGGCAAGGTGGAAACACCATATATTTT. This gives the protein CASSLPGQGGNTIYF.

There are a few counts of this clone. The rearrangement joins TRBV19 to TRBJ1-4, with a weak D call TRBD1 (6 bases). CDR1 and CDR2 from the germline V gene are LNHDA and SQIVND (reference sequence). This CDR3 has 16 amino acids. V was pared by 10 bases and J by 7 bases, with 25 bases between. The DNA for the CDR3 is TGTGCCACCACTATACCTGGGGGCCAAGTCGGTGAAAAACTGTTTTTT. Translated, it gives CATTIPGGQVGEKLFF.

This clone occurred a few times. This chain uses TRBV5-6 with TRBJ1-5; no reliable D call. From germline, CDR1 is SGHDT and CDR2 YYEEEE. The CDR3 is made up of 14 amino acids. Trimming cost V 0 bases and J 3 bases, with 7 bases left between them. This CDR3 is CASSLGTDNQPQHF. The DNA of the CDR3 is TGTGCCAGCAGCTTGGGAACAGACAATCAGCCCCAGCATTTT.

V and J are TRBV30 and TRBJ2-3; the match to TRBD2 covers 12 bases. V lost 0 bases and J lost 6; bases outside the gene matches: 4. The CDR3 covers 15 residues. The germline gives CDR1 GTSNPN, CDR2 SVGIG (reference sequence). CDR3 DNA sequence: TGTGCCTGGAGTGTTGCTAGCGGGGGGGCGGATACGCAGTATTTT. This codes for CAWSVASGGADTQYF.

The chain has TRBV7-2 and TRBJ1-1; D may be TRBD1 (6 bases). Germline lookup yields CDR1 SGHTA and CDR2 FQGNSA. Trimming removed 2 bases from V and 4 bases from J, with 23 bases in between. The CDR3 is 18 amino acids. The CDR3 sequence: CASSLYFWGGGEGTEAFF. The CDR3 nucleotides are TGTGCCAGCAGCTTATATTTCTGGGGGGGCGGGGAAGGCACTGAAGCTTTCTTT.

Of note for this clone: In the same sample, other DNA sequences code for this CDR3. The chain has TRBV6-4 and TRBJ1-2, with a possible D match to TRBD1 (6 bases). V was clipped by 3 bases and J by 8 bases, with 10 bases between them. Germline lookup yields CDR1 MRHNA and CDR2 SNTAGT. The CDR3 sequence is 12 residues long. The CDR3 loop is CASSEQGQGYTF. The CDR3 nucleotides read TGTGCCAGCAGTGAACAGGGCCAAGGCTACACCTTC.

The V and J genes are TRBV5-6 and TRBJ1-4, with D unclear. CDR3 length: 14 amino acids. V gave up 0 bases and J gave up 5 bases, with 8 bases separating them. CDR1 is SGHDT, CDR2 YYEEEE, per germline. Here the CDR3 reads CASSLGQLNEKLFF. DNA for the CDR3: TGTGCCAGCAGCTTGGGCCAGTTGAATGAAAAACTGTTTTTT. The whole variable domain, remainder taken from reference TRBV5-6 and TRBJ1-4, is DAGVTQSPTHLIKTRGQQVTLRCSPKSGHDTVSWYQQALGQGPQFIFQYYEEEERQRGNFPDRFSGHQFPNYSSELNVNALLLGDSALYLCASSLGQLNEKLFFGSGTQLSVL.

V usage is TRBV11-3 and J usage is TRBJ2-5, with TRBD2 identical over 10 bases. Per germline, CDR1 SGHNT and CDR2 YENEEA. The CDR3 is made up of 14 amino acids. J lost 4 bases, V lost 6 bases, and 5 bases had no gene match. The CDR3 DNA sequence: TGTGCCAGCAGGAACCTAGCGGGGGCAGAGACCCAGTACTTC. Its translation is CASRNLAGAETQYF.

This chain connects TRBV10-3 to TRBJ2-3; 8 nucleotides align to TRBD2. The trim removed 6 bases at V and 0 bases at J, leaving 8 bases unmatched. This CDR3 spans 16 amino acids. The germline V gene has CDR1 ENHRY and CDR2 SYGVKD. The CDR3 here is CAISRLAPGSTDTQYF. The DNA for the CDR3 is TGTGCCATCAGCAGACTAGCGCCGGGGAGCACAGATACGCAGTATTTT.